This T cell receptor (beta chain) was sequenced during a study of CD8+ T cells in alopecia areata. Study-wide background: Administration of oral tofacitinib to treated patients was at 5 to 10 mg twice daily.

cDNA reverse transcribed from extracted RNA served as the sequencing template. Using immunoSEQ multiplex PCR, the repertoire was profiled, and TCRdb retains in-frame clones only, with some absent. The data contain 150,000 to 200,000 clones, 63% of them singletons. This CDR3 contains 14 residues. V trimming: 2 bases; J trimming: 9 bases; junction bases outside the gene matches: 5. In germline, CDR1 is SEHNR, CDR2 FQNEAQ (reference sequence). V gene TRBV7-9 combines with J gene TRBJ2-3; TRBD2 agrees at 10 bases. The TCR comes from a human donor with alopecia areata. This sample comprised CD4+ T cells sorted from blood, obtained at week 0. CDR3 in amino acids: CASSLPPTSGTQYF. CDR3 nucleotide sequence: TGTGCCAGCAGCTTACCCCCGACTAGCGGGACGCAGTATTTT.